This T cell receptor beta chain was sequenced in a study of blood T cell repertoires in COVID-19. V was cut by 4 bases and J by 6 bases, with 13 bases left in between. Germline V gene sequence: CDR1 WNHNN, CDR2 SYGVQD (reference sequence). CDR3 length: 14 amino acids. This table comes from immunoSEQ multiplex PCR, and its TCRdb copy is limited to in-frame clones, with some not included. This sample has 250,000 or so clones, with 75% to 90% found just once. The chain has TRBV10-1 and TRBJ2-1; no clear D. Sequencing was performed on PBMCs or T cells enriched from blood (not recorded which). The TCR was taken from a woman under 40 with acute COVID-19. The CDR3: CASSGGEAGNEQFF. The CDR3 DNA is TGCGCCAGCAGTGGTGGAGAGGCCGGCAATGAGCAGTTCTTC.